A single sample gave rise to the 30 T cell receptor beta chains below, sequenced in a study of a mutant IDH1 vaccine in newly diagnosed glioma. TCRdb's table, derived via immunoSEQ multiplex PCR, lists solely in-frame clones and lacks some. The table includes tens of thousands of clones, approximately 84% detected once. The time point was: week 35, safety follow-up. The investigators gave 300 ug of mutant IDH1 20-mer peptide in each vaccine dose, together with topical imiquimod. No antigen has been identified for these receptors. Material: PBMCs, obtained from a glioma patient whose treatment included an IDH1 peptide vaccine. The receptors come from a man between 18 and 29 years old with glioma.

This clone showed up just once. J is TRBJ1-1 and V is TRBV6-1; D unclear. Germline V gene sequence: CDR1 MNHNS, CDR2 SASEGT. V shed 8 bases and J shed 11 bases, with 12 bases lying between them. There are 10 residues in the CDR3. The CDR3 bases are TGTGCCAGCGAGGAGATCCGGGCTTTCTTT. Residues: CASEEIRAFF.

The V gene is TRBV5-6, the J gene TRBJ2-3; D not resolved. The CDR3 loop spans 12 amino acids. Trimming removed 4 bases at V and 4 bases at J, with 7 bases between. The germline V gene encodes CDR1 SGHDT and CDR2 YYEEEE. This chain's CDR3 is CASSTYPDTQYF. CDR3 DNA sequence: TGTGCCAGCAGCACTTACCCAGATACGCAGTATTTT.

The chain couples TRBV6-5 to TRBJ2-7, with D possibly TRBD1 on 6 matching bases. The V end was cut by 8 bases, the J end by 3 bases, with 20 bases between. This CDR3 spans 15 amino acids. CDR1 MNHEY and CDR2 SVGAGI come from the germline V gene. CDR3 residues: CASRLVGQGHYEQYF. The CDR3 bases are TGTGCCAGCCGCCTCGTGGGGCAGGGACACTACGAGCAGTACTTC.

The genes are TRBV7-9 and TRBJ2-1; 9 bases align to TRBD1. Per germline, CDR1 SEHNR and CDR2 FQNEAQ (reference sequence). This CDR3 is built from 17 residues. The V segment lost 7 bases and the J segment 4 bases; nucleotides outside the gene matches: 14. The CDR3 nucleotides are TGTGCCAGCACCCCCTCGGCGGGGACAGGGATTTACAATGAGCAGTTCTTC. This encodes CASTPSAGTGIYNEQFF.

The chain links TRBV6-4 to TRBJ2-1; 7 nucleotides match TRBD2. Germline CDR1 MRHNA, CDR2 SNTAGT. Trimming removed 3 bases from V and 10 bases from J; junction bases left unmatched: 9. The CDR3 runs to 14 residues. CDR3 sequence: CASSEEAGLGEQFF. DNA of the CDR3: TGTGCCAGCAGTGAAGAGGCAGGACTAGGGGAGCAGTTCTTC.

The chain joins TRBV5-1 to TRBJ1-1, with D perhaps matching TRBD1 (6 bases). CDR1 is SGHRS, CDR2 YFSETQ, per germline. V gave up 5 bases and J gave up 7 bases, with 12 bases separating them. The CDR3 length is 12 residues. The CDR3 loop reads CASSSQGIEAFF. The CDR3 nucleotides are TGCGCCAGCAGTTCTCAGGGGATTGAAGCTTTCTTT.

CDR3 sequence (DNA): TGCGCCAGCAAGCGCACCGGGGAGCTGTTTTTT. It codes for CASKRTGELFF. The gene calls are TRBV5-1 and TRBJ2-2; no clear D gene. The CDR3 length is 11 residues. Germline V lookup: CDR1 SGHRS, CDR2 YFSETQ. V was pared by 6 bases and J by 4 bases, with 4 bases between.

The rearrangement uses TRBV7-2 and TRBJ2-7; 10 nucleotides agree with TRBD2. Germline lookup yields CDR1 SGHTA and CDR2 FQGNSA. There are 14 residues in the CDR3. The V segment lost 5 bases and the J segment 5 bases; nucleotides outside the gene matches: 6. CDR3 region: CASSHTGTSDEQYF. The CDR3 DNA is TGTGCCAGCAGCCATACCGGGACTAGCGACGAGCAGTACTTC.

This sequence joins TRBV11-3 and TRBJ1-1; 8 nucleotides line up with TRBD1. Germline trimming cut 5 bases from V and 8 bases from J; bases unmatched to any gene: 4. The CDR3 spans 12 residues. Per the germline V gene, CDR1 is SGHNT and CDR2 is YENEEA. The CDR3 here is CASSGDRGEAFF. The CDR3 region has the DNA TGTGCCAGCAGCGGAGACAGGGGAGAAGCTTTCTTT.

This clone was counted a few times. The chain uses TRBV27 and TRBJ1-1; D uncertain. The CDR3 is 13 residues long. CDR1 and CDR2 (germline): MNHEY, SMNVEV (reference sequence). Between the trimmed V and J ends, which lost 6 bases and 5 bases, there was a span of 13 bases. The CDR3 DNA follows: TGTGCCAGCAGACGTGGTAGTTGGACTGAAGCTTTCTTT. Protein product: CASRRGSWTEAFF.

The V call is TRBV27, the J call TRBJ1-1; tentative D call: TRBD1 (5 bases). V was trimmed by 3 bases and J by 4 bases, leaving 9 bases between them. CDR3 length: 13 amino acids. Germline V gives CDR1 MNHEY, CDR2 SMNVEV (reference sequence). CDR3 region: CASSLGVATEAFF. The CDR3 region has the DNA TGTGCCAGCAGTTTGGGGGTTGCCACTGAAGCTTTCTTT.

For the CDR3, the DNA is TGTGCCCTAGCGGGAGAATACGAGCAGTACTTC. Translated: CALAGEYEQYF. The rearrangement links TRBV30 to TRBJ2-7; 10 nucleotides line up with TRBD2. J gave up 4 bases and V 8 bases, and 2 bases lay outside the gene matches. Germline V gene lookup returns CDR1 GTSNPN and CDR2 SVGIG (reference sequence). The CDR3 loop spans 11 amino acids.

The chain recombines TRBV7-8 with TRBJ2-5; 13 bases match TRBD2. Germline-derived CDR1 and CDR2 are SGHVS and FQNEAQ. Losses at the gene ends were 5 bases for V and 4 bases for J; bases not matched to a gene: 4. The CDR3 covers 15 residues. For the CDR3, the DNA is TGTGCCAGCAGCACGGGACTAGCGGGGATAGAGACCCAGTACTTC. Translation: CASSTGLAGIETQYF.

In this sample, this clone turned up a few times. The chain recombines TRBV4-3 with TRBJ1-1; the match to TRBD1 covers 7 bases. The CDR3 loop spans 15 amino acids. CDR1 LGHNA and CDR2 YSLEER come from the germline V gene. V was clipped by 4 bases and J by 10 bases; unmatched bases: 15. This CDR3 is CASSPFSGTAGGAFF. The CDR3 DNA follows: TGCGCCAGCAGCCCGTTTTCCGGGACAGCGGGAGGAGCTTTCTTT.

The chain links TRBV5-4 to TRBJ2-1; maybe TRBD1 (6 bases). This CDR3 comprises 15 residues. V lost 1 base and J lost 4, with 12 bases in between. The germline V gene has CDR1 SGHNT and CDR2 YYREEE (reference sequence). CDR3 DNA: TGTGCCAGCAGCTTGCGGTCAGGGGCTTACAATGAGCAGTTCTTC. Residues: CASSLRSGAYNEQFF.

The J gene is TRBJ1-3, the V gene TRBV19; no clear D gene. The V and J ends lost 3 bases and 5 bases respectively, with 5 bases between them. CDR1 and CDR2 (germline): LNHDA, SQIVND (reference sequence). The CDR3 is 12 amino acids. The CDR3 DNA follows: TGTGCCAGTAGTATTACTAGAAACACCATATATTTT. As protein: CASSITRNTIYF. Drawing the rest from reference TRBV19 and TRBJ1-3, the complete variable domain is DGGITQSPKYLFRKEGQNVTLSCEQNLNHDAMYWYRQDPGQGLRLIYYSQIVNDFQKGDIAEGYSVSREKKESFPLTVTSAQKNPTAFYLCASSITRNTIYFGEGSWLTVV.

This clone was observed a few times. The genes are TRBV29-1 and TRBJ1-1; D is perhaps TRBD1 (5 bases). Trimming removed 8 bases at V and 5 bases at J, with 15 bases between. The germline gives CDR1 SQVTM, CDR2 ANQGSEA. The CDR3 is 12 residues long. CDR3 in DNA: TGCAGCCCCGACCGGGGGAAGACTGAAGCTTTCTTT. This codes for CSPDRGKTEAFF.

V gene TRBV5-5 combines with J gene TRBJ2-1; no clear D. Germline CDR1 and CDR2: SGHKS and YYEKEE (reference sequence). The CDR3 totals 13 residues. Trimming removed 1 base at V and 1 base at J, with 3 bases between. The chain's CDR3 is CASSLISYNEQFF. The DNA for the CDR3 is TGTGCCAGCAGCTTGATATCCTACAATGAGCAGTTCTTC. The full variable domain, rest sourced from reference TRBV5-5 and TRBJ2-1, is DAGVTQSPTHLIKTRGQQVTLRCSPISGHKSVSWYQQVLGQGPQFIFQYYEKEERGRGNFPDRFSARQFPNYSSELNVNALLLGDSALYLCASSLISYNEQFFGPGTRLTVL.

This chain links TRBV19 with TRBJ2-4, with 8 nucleotides matching TRBD1. Germline-derived CDR1 and CDR2 are LNHDA and SQIVND (reference sequence). The CDR3 is 16 residues long. J gave up 1 base and V 5 bases, and 7 bases lay outside the gene matches. Here the CDR3 DNA reads TGTGCCAGTAGTGTACAGGGGGACGGGGCCAAAAACATTCAGTACTTC. Its translation is CASSVQGDGAKNIQYF. The full variable domain, rest sourced from reference TRBV19 and TRBJ2-4, is DGGITQSPKYLFRKEGQNVTLSCEQNLNHDAMYWYRQDPGQGLRLIYYSQIVNDFQKGDIAEGYSVSREKKESFPLTVTSAQKNPTAFYLCASSVQGDGAKNIQYFGAGTRLSVL.

This clone was observed many times. Distinct nucleotide sequences in the sample also encode this CDR3. The chain is built from TRBV7-2 and TRBJ1-1, with 8 bases lining up with TRBD1. The CDR3 is 14 residues long. CDR1 SGHTA and CDR2 FQGNSA come from the germline V gene. V shed 5 bases, J shed 5 bases, and the junction held 7 bases outside the gene matches. Here the CDR3 DNA reads TGTGCCAGCAGCCGAGACAGGGGCGGGACTGAAGCTTTCTTT. It translates to CASSRDRGGTEAFF.

The J gene is TRBJ1-2, the V gene TRBV7-9; perhaps TRBD1 as D (5 bases). The germline V gene has CDR1 SEHNR and CDR2 FQNEAQ (reference sequence). CDR3 length: 14 residues. Between the trimmed V and J ends, which lost 5 bases and 8 bases, there was a span of 18 bases. The DNA for the CDR3 is TGTGCCAGCAGCCTCGGGACCCCCAACGACGGCTACACCTTC. Protein: CASSLGTPNDGYTF.

The chain is built from TRBV11-3 and TRBJ1-5; TRBD1 agrees at 9 bases. The CDR3 spans 17 residues. The germline V gene has CDR1 SGHNT and CDR2 YENEEA. With V trimmed by 3 bases and J by 4 bases, 10 bases remained unmatched. Here the CDR3 reads CASSFGDRAITNQPQHF. The DNA of the CDR3 is TGTGCCAGCAGCTTCGGGGACAGGGCCATAACTAATCAGCCCCAGCATTTT.

This clone was seen only once. The rearrangement joins TRBV27 to TRBJ2-7, with D tentatively TRBD1 (5 bases). V lost 5 bases and J lost 3, with 20 bases in between. Germline loops: CDR1 MNHEY, CDR2 SMNVEV (reference sequence). This CDR3 has 16 amino acids. CDR3 amino acids: CASSRQSTALHYEQYF. DNA of the CDR3: TGTGCCAGCAGTCGACAGTCGACAGCCTTGCACTACGAGCAGTACTTC.

CDR3 in amino acids: CASIPFGVYNEQFF. The CDR3 DNA follows: TGTGCCAGCATCCCCTTCGGGGTCTACAATGAGCAGTTCTTC. The chain is built from TRBV6-1 and TRBJ2-1, with a possible D match to TRBD2 (5 bases). The germline gives CDR1 MNHNS, CDR2 SASEGT. This CDR3 has 14 amino acids. V gave up 7 bases and J gave up 3 bases, with 13 bases separating them.

This clone showed up just once. The chain employs TRBV28 and TRBJ1-1; D is undetermined. There are 14 residues in the CDR3. Looked up from germline, CDR1 is MDHEN and CDR2 is SYDVKM. V lost 2 bases, J lost 0 bases, and 7 bases lay in between. CDR3 bases: TGTGCCAGCAGTTTAAGGGCAGTGAACACTGAAGCTTTCTTT. Protein product: CASSLRAVNTEAFF.

The chain's CDR3 is CASSPQTATNEKLFF. The CDR3 DNA reads TGTGCCAGCTCACCACAGACAGCAACTAATGAAAAACTGTTTTTT. This chain connects TRBV18 to TRBJ1-4; D is possibly TRBD1 (5 bases). Germline loops: CDR1 KGHSH, CDR2 LQKENI. V was pared by 1 base and J by 0 bases, with 6 bases between. The CDR3 has 15 amino acids.

The rearrangement links TRBV5-6 to TRBJ1-1; D is unresolved. Germline V lookup: CDR1 SGHDT, CDR2 YYEEEE. V was shortened by 0 bases and J by 4 bases, with 10 bases between the two germline ends. The CDR3 has 14 residues. The CDR3 DNA reads TGTGCCAGCAGCTTGGTGATCTTAGGCACTGAAGCTTTCTTT. Amino acid sequence: CASSLVILGTEAFF.

The chain couples TRBV7-9 to TRBJ1-2; TRBD1 matches 7 bases. The germline gives CDR1 SEHNR, CDR2 FQNEAQ (reference sequence). V lost 5 bases to trimming and J lost 3 bases; unmatched junction nucleotides: 6. The CDR3 runs 14 residues. The CDR3 sequence is CASSRAGTDYGYTF. The CDR3 nucleotides read TGTGCCAGCAGCCGTGCCGGGACAGACTATGGCTACACCTTC.

The rearrangement links TRBV28 to TRBJ2-3; the match to TRBD1 covers 8 bases. CDR1 and CDR2 from the germline V gene are MDHEN and SYDVKM. Trimming at V came to 2 bases and at J to 8 bases, leaving 9 bases not matched to a gene. The CDR3 runs 15 residues. CDR3 in DNA: TGTGCCAGCAGTTTAGGCAGACAGGGGACGGGTACGCAGTATTTT. Its translation: CASSLGRQGTGTQYF.

V is TRBV10-2 and J is TRBJ1-1; the D is unclear. The germline V and J ends were trimmed by 2 bases and 3 bases, with 10 bases remaining between them. Germline values: CDR1 WSHSY, CDR2 SAAADI. This CDR3 comprises 14 residues. The CDR3 DNA sequence: TGCGCCAGCAGTGAGATCTCCGCTTACACTGAAGCTTTCTTT. As protein: CASSEISAYTEAFF.